The clone carrying this TCR beta chain has only a few counts. Its antigen remains unknown. This CDR3 is built from 14 residues. With 4 bases removed from V and 1 base from J, the gap between germline ends came to 10 bases. From germline, CDR1 is SNHLY and CDR2 FYNNEI. The sample originates from a study of OX40 agonist ivuxolimab in advanced cancers. For the study at large: Patients got intravenous ivuxolimab at 0.01 to 10 mg/kg every 2 weeks.

Study-wide findings and caveats: CD8+ T cells showed, on average, more clonal expansion than CD4+ cells.

Method: immunoSEQ multiplex PCR; TCRdb's copy keeps in-frame clones and lacks some. The sample yields tens of thousands of clones, roughly 88% seen once. The chain recombines TRBV2 with TRBJ1-1; the D is unclear. The sequences come from CD4+ or CD8+ T cells sorted from blood, collected in a trial of the OX40 agonist ivuxolimab. The receptor was isolated from an adult with an advanced solid tumor such as melanoma, head and neck, liver or kidney cancer. The CDR3 DNA reads as TGTGCCAGCAGTGGCCCTGTTACGAACACTGAAGCTTTCTTT. Its protein product is CASSGPVTNTEAFF. Full variable domain (remainder filled in from reference TRBV2 and TRBJ1-1): EPEVTQTPSHQVTQMGQEVILRCVPISNHLYFYWYRQILGQKVEFLVSFYNNEISEKSEIFDDQFSVERPDGSNFTLKIRSTKLEDSAMYFCASSGPVTNTEAFFGQGTRLTVV.